The 9 T cell receptor beta chains listed next were all sequenced from one sample in a study of ipilimumab plus nivolumab after autologous stem cell transplantation. Measured with immunoSEQ multiplex PCR; TCRdb has only the in-frame clones, and not every one. The sample includes roughly 16,000 clones, roughly four fifths of them seen just once. The sample consisted of PBMCs, taken in a trial of ipilimumab plus nivolumab as post-transplant consolidation. These receptors all come from a male donor with diffuse large B-cell lymphoma.

The V gene is TRBV14, the J gene TRBJ2-7, with D hard to call. V was clipped by 2 bases and J by 4 bases, with 9 bases between them. The CDR3 totals 13 residues. From germline, CDR1 is SGHDN and CDR2 FVKESK. In DNA, the CDR3 is TGTGCCAGCAGCCAATTCCTAGAGTACGAGCAGTACTTC. This encodes CASSQFLEYEQYF.

Only a few counts were recorded for this clone. This chain joins TRBV9 and TRBJ2-2, with no clear D. CDR3 length: 13 amino acids. Germline CDR1 SGDLS, CDR2 YYNGEE. Trimming cost V 0 bases and J 5 bases, with 5 bases left between them. The CDR3, as DNA: TGTGCCAGCAGCGTAGTCAGTACCGGGGAGCTGTTTTTT. It encodes CASSVVSTGELFF.

This clone has more than one count but fewer than ten. The J gene is TRBJ1-2, the V gene TRBV7-8, with D unclear. The CDR3 is made up of 14 amino acids. Per germline, CDR1 SGHVS and CDR2 FQNEAQ. V was trimmed by 3 bases and J by 0 bases, leaving 8 bases between them. CDR3 coding DNA: TGTGCCAGCAGCTTGAACAGAGCTAACTATGGCTACACCTTC. Translating it yields CASSLNRANYGYTF.

This clone was counted between two and nine times. V and J are TRBV28 and TRBJ1-2; no clear D gene. From germline, CDR1 is MDHEN and CDR2 SYDVKM. This CDR3 has 11 residues. V lost 6 bases and J lost 5, with 7 bases in between. The CDR3 coding sequence is TGTGCCAGCAGCCTCGAATATGGCTACACCTTC. It encodes CASSLEYGYTF.

CDR3 sequence reads: CASSQSTGSYEKLFF. The CDR3 region has the DNA TGTGCCAGCAGCCAATCGACAGGGTCATATGAAAAACTGTTTTTT. The V and J genes are TRBV4-2 and TRBJ1-4; TRBD1 agrees at 7 bases. J gave up 6 bases and V 2 bases, and 6 bases lay outside the gene matches. Germline V CDR1 and CDR2: LGHNA, YNFKEQ. The CDR3 loop spans 15 amino acids.

CDR3 in amino acids: CASIWWRGQLNTEAFF. CDR3 nucleotide sequence: TGTGCCAGTATCTGGTGGAGGGGACAGCTTAACACTGAAGCTTTCTTT. V gene TRBV5-6 combines with J gene TRBJ1-1; TRBD1 matches 7 bases. The V gene's germline CDR1 is SGHDT and CDR2 YYEEEE. The CDR3 consists of 16 residues. The trim removed 8 bases at V and 2 bases at J, leaving 15 bases unmatched.

This rearrangement joins TRBV9 to TRBJ2-3, with 9 bases identical to TRBD1. CDR1 is SGDLS, CDR2 YYNGEE, per germline. CDR3 size: 14 residues. Trimming took 4 bases from V and 4 from J; bases not matched to a gene: 4. As DNA, the CDR3 is TGTGCCAGCAGCCCGGGACAGGGCGCAGATACGCAGTATTTT. This sequence encodes CASSPGQGADTQYF.

The chain combines TRBV28 with TRBJ2-1; 12 nucleotides agree with TRBD1. The CDR3 is 16 residues long. From germline, CDR1 is MDHEN and CDR2 SYDVKM. Trimming at V came to 5 bases and at J to 9 bases, leaving 11 bases not matched to a gene. The CDR3 here is CASSPQYGTGGGEQFF. CDR3 bases: TGTGCCAGCAGTCCCCAGTATGGGACAGGGGGCGGTGAGCAGTTCTTC.

The rearrangement uses TRBV7-2 and TRBJ1-1; D not certain. Trimming took off 4 bases at V and 7 bases at J, with 7 bases between the two ends. The CDR3 is made up of 11 amino acids. Germline lookup yields CDR1 SGHTA and CDR2 FQGNSA. The CDR3 protein is CASSSTHEAFF. DNA of the CDR3: TGTGCCAGCAGCTCCACTCATGAAGCTTTCTTT. The entire variable domain, with the rest obtained from reference TRBV7-2 and TRBJ1-1, is as follows: GAGVSQSPSNKVTEKGKDVELRCDPISGHTALYWYRQSLGQGLEFLIYFQGNSAPDKSGLPSDRFSAERTGGSVSTLTIQRTQQEDSAVYLCASSSTHEAFFGQGTRLTVV.